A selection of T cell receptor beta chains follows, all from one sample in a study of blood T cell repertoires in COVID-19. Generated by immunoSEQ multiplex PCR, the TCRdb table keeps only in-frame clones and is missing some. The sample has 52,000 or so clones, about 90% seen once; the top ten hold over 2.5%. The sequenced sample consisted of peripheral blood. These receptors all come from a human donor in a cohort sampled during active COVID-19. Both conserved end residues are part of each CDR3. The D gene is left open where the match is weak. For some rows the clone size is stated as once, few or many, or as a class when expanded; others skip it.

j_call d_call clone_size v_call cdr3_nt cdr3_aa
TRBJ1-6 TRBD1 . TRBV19 TGTGCCAGTAGTATTAAAGGGGGCGGTCCGCCCCTCCACTTT CASSIKGGGPPLHF
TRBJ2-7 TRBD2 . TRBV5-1 TGCGCCAGCAGCTTGGCCTGGACTAGCTCCTACGAGCAGTACTTC CASSLAWTSSYEQYF
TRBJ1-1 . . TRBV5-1 TGCGCCAGCAGGAGGGACATGAACACTGAAGCTTTCTTT CASRRDMNTEAFF
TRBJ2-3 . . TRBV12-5 TGTGCTAGTGGTTCGCCACCGGGTACGCAGTATTTT CASGSPPGTQYF
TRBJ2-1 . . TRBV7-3 TGTGCCAGCAGCTCTCCCGGAGTAGGCAATGAGCAGTTCTTC CASSSPGVGNEQFF
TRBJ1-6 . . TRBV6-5 TGTGCCAGCAGCGGCGGCACGAGTTCACCCCTCCACTTT CASSGGTSSPLHF
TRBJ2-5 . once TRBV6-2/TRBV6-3 TGTGCCAGCAGTTACGGGCGGGATAATCGTGAGACCCAGTACTTC CASSYGRDNRETQYF
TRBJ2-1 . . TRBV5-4 TGTGCCAGCAGCTCGGAGGCGTTTTCCGGGCCCGGGAATGAGCAGTTCTTC CASSSEAFSGPGNEQFF
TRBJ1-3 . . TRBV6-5 TGTGCCAGCAGGCAAGATAGTTACTCTGGAAACACCATATATTTT CASRQDSYSGNTIYF
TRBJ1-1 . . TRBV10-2 TGCGCCAGCAGTGAGATGGGGGGCACTGAAGCTTTCTTT CASSEMGGTEAFF
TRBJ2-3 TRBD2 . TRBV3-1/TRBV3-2 TGTGCCAGCAGCCCGAGCGGGATTGATACGCAGTATTTT CASSPSGIDTQYF
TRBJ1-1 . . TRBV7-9 TGTGCCAGCAGCCCCGACACGGTTCTCACTGAAGCTTTCTTT CASSPDTVLTEAFF
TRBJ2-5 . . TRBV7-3 TGTGCCAGCAGCTTATCGGGACTGCAAGAGACCCAGTACTTC CASSLSGLQETQYF
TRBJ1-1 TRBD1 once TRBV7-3 TGTGCCAGCAGCCCCACAGGGGGCTCGGTTACTGAAGCTTTCTTT CASSPTGGSVTEAFF
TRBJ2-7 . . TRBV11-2 TGTGCCAGCAGCAGCCGTCCCGCTGGGCAGCTCGAGCAGTACTTC CASSSRPAGQLEQYF
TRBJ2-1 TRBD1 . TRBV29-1 TGCAGCGTGGACAGGGGATACAATGAGCAGTTCTTC CSVDRGYNEQFF
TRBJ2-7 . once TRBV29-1 TGCAGCGTCCACGACAGCTACGAGCAGTACTTC CSVHDSYEQYF
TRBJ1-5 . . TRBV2 TGTGCCAGCAAAGAACAGGGTAATAGCAATCAGCCCCAGCATTTT CASKEQGNSNQPQHF
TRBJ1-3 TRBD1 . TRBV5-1 TGCGCCAGTCGACAGGGGGCTGGAAACACCATATATTTT CASRQGAGNTIYF
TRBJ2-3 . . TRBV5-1 TGCGCCAGCAGCTTAAGACAGGCTAGCACAGATACGCAGTATTTT CASSLRQASTDTQYF
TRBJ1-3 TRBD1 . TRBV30 TGTGCCTGGGGACAGGGGGTTTTAAGCTCTGGAAACACCATATATTTT CAWGQGVLSSGNTIYF
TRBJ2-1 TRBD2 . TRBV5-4 TGTGCCAGCAGCTTGGGCGGGACTACTAACAATGAGCAGTTCTTC CASSLGGTTNNEQFF
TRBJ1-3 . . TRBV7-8 TGTGCCAGCAGCTTCACTCCTTCTACAGGGAGCACCATATATTTT CASSFTPSTGSTIYF
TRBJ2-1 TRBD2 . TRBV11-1 TGTGCCAGCAGGGGTAGCGGGAGAATAGAAAATGAGCAGTTCTTC CASRGSGRIENEQFF
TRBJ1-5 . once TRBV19 TGTGCCAGTAGTCTCGTCAATCAGCCCCAGCATTTT CASSLVNQPQHF
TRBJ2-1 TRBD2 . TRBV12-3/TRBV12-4 TGTGCCAGCAGTAGGGGACTATCGAATGAGCAGTTCTTC CASSRGLSNEQFF
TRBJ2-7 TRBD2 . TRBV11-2 TGTGCCAGCAGCTTAGGACGAGGTTCTAGCGGGATCTACGAGCAGTACTTC CASSLGRGSSGIYEQYF
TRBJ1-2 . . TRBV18 TGTGCCAGCTCACCGAGCGCTACTAACTATGGCTACACCTTC CASSPSATNYGYTF
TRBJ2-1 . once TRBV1 TGCACCAGCACCCGTGACCGGAGGGTGGGCCACAATGAGCAGTTCTTC CTSTRDRRVGHNEQFF
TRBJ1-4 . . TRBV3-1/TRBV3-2 TGTGCCAGCAGCCAACAGGCAGAAGGCGAAAAACTGTTTTTT CASSQQAEGEKLFF
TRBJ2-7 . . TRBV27 TGTGCCAGCAGTCCTCAGGGGCGGGCCTACGAGCAGTACTTC CASSPQGRAYEQYF
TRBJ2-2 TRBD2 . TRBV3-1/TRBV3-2 TGTGCCAGCAGCCAAGGAATTGTAGCGGGAGGGTTGACCGGGGAGCTGTTTTTT CASSQGIVAGGLTGELFF
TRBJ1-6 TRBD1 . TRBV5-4 TGTGCCAGCAGTACAGGGGGCGCGAATTCACCCCTCCACTTT CASSTGGANSPLHF
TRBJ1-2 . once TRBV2 TGTGCCAGCAGTGAAGGGTCAGGGTATCTGGGTGGCTACACCTTC CASSEGSGYLGGYTF
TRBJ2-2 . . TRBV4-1 TGCGCCAGCAGCCAAGAAGCGGGTAGGATCACCGGGGAGCTGTTTTTT CASSQEAGRITGELFF
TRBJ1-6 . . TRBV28 TGTGCCAGCTGTTCCGAGTTATCACCCCTCCACTTT CASCSELSPLHF
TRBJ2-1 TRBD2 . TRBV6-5 TGTGCCAGCAGTCCCCGGACTAGCGGGAACAATGAGCAGTTCTTC CASSPRTSGNNEQFF
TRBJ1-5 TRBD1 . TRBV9 TGTGCCAGCAGCGCCGGGACAGGGGTTCAGCCCCAGCATTTT CASSAGTGVQPQHF
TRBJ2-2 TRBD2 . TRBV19 TGTGCCAGTAGAAGACCGGGACTAGCGGCCGGGGAGCTGTTTTTT CASRRPGLAAGELFF
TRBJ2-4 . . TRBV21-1 TGTGCCAGCAGCAAATTCGGGGGATGTGAGTTAGCCAAAAACATTCAGTACTTC CASSKFGGCELAKNIQYF
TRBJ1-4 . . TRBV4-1 TGCGCCAGCAGCCAGATAGGGGCCGCCAATGAAAAACTGTTTTTT CASSQIGAANEKLFF
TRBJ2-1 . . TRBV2 TGTGCCAGCATGCAGACTCTCTACAATGAGCAGTTCTTC CASMQTLYNEQFF
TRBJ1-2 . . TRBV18 TGTGCCAGCTCACCATCGACAGAGATCTATGGCTACACCTTC CASSPSTEIYGYTF
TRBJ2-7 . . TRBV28 TGTGCCAGCAGTTATCCGGGACATATAAAAACCTACGAGCAGTACTTC CASSYPGHIKTYEQYF
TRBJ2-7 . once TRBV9 TGTGCCAGCAGCGTAGCCGGAGGGGCTTCCTACGAGCAGTACTTC CASSVAGGASYEQYF
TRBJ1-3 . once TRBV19 TGTGCCAGTAGTATCCCGACAGTCTCTGGAAACACCATATATTTT CASSIPTVSGNTIYF
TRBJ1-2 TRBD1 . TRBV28 TGTGCCAGCAGTGGGGCCGGGACAGGGCTCTATGGCTACACCTTC CASSGAGTGLYGYTF
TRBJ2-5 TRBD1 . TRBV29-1 TGCAGCGTGTCCGGGACAGGGGGCGTAGAGACCCAGTACTTC CSVSGTGGVETQYF
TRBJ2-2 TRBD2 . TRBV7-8 TGTGCCAGCAGCTTGCGTTGGCTAGCGGGAAACACCGGGGAGCTGTTTTTT CASSLRWLAGNTGELFF
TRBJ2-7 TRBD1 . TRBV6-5 TGTGCCAGCAGCCAGACAGGGGACGAGCAGTACTTC CASSQTGDEQYF
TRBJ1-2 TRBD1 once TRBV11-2 TGTGCCAGCAGCCCCGACAGGGGGCGAGGTGGCTACACCTTC CASSPDRGRGGYTF
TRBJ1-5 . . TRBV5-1 TGCGCCAGCAGCTTGGCAGGAGGGGAGCCCCAGCATTTT CASSLAGGEPQHF
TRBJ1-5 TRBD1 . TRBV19 TGTGCCACGGGACAGATCCTAGGAAGCAATCAGCCCCAGCATTTT CATGQILGSNQPQHF
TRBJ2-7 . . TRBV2 TGTGCCAGCAGTGGAGGAATCCTCTACGAGCAGTACTTC CASSGGILYEQYF